Listed below are T cell receptor beta chains from one sample, sequenced in a study of blood T cell repertoires in COVID-19. Method: immunoSEQ multiplex PCR; TCRdb's copy keeps in-frame clones and lacks some. In the table there are about 250,000 clones, 70% to 90% of which are singletons. Input material: peripheral blood. These receptors originate from a human donor with COVID-19, enrolled during active disease. The donor label of this sample is uncertain. Each CDR3 is given with its conserved first and last residue. D genes are given only for firm matches. Only some rows state a clone size, as once, few, many or a class for expanded clones.

>TRBJ1-1|NA|TRBD1|TRBV5-5
TGTGCCAGCAGGTTGGACACAGGGGTGAACACTGAAGCTTTCTTT
CASRLDTGVNTEAFF
>TRBJ2-7|NA|TRBD1|TRBV9
TGTGCCAGCAGCGTCGGGACAGGCGAGATCTCCTACGAGCAGTACTTC
CASSVGTGEISYEQYF
>TRBJ2-7|NA|NA|TRBV6-5
TGTGCCAGCAGGAGAGGGGGGGACTACGAGCAGTACTTC
CASRRGGDYEQYF
>TRBJ2-3|NA|TRBD2|TRBV9
TGTGCCAGCAGCGTAGGGGCGGGAGGTTCCCCTAGCACAGATACGCAGTATTTT
CASSVGAGGSPSTDTQYF
>TRBJ1-1|NA|NA|TRBV5-6
TGTGCCAGCAGCTTTATGACAGGCGGTAACACTGAAGCTTTCTTT
CASSFMTGGNTEAFF
>TRBJ2-7|NA|NA|TRBV11-2
TGTGCCAGCAGCTTAGATCTAAACTCCTACGAGCAGTACTTC
CASSLDLNSYEQYF
>TRBJ1-1|NA|TRBD1|TRBV18
TGTGCCAGCTCGACCGGGTTGGGACAGGGGGGTACTGAAGCTTTCTTT
CASSTGLGQGGTEAFF
>TRBJ1-5|NA|NA|TRBV19
TGTGCCAGTACCCCGGGGGACGGGGGGTTCAATCAGCCCCAGCATTTT
CASTPGDGGFNQPQHF
>TRBJ1-5|few|TRBD1|TRBV19
TGTGCCAGTAGGCTTCGGACAGGGGGAGGTAATCAGCCCCAGCATTTT
CASRLRTGGGNQPQHF
>TRBJ1-2|once|NA|TRBV3-1/TRBV3-2
TGTGCCAGCAGCCTTGGGCCTGAGACGATCGGCTACACCTTC
CASSLGPETIGYTF
>TRBJ2-3|NA|TRBD1|TRBV5-1
TGCGCCAGCAGCTTGGAAGGGACAGGGGTAGTAGATACGCAGTATTTT
CASSLEGTGVVDTQYF
>TRBJ2-7|few|TRBD1|TRBV11-3
TGTGCCAGCAGCCTCGGGGACAGATCCTACGAGCAGTACTTC
CASSLGDRSYEQYF
>TRBJ1-5|once|NA|TRBV28
TGTGCCAGCAGTTTCCCCAGGGGACATCAGCCCCAGCATTTT
CASSFPRGHQPQHF
>TRBJ1-2|NA|TRBD1|TRBV25-1
TGTGCCAGCAGGCTTGGGACAGTGAAGGGCTACACCTTC
CASRLGTVKGYTF
>TRBJ2-7|NA|TRBD1|TRBV30
TGTGCCTGGACAGACAGGGCCCTCTCCTACGAGCAGTACTTC
CAWTDRALSYEQYF
>TRBJ1-6|NA|NA|TRBV12-3/TRBV12-4
TGTGCCAGCAGTTTAAGGGGGTCTTCACCCCTCCACTTT
CASSLRGSSPLHF
>TRBJ1-5|NA|NA|TRBV29-1
TGCAGCGTTGGGGCAGGGTACTACAATCAGCCCCAGCATTTT
CSVGAGYYNQPQHF
>TRBJ2-7|NA|NA|TRBV6-6
TGTGCCAGCAGTTACTCCGTTTTTCCTACCATCCACGAGCAGTACTTC
CASSYSVFPTIHEQYF
>TRBJ2-2|many|NA|TRBV19
TGTGCCAGTAGTATAGGTAGGGGTAGCACCGGGGAGCTGTTTTTT
CASSIGRGSTGELFF
>TRBJ2-3|NA|TRBD2|TRBV5-1
TGCGCCAGCAGCCCCCGGACTAGCGGCTTGACAGATACGCAGTATTTT
CASSPRTSGLTDTQYF
>TRBJ1-1|NA|TRBD1|TRBV7-3
TGTGCCAGCAGCTTAGTGCAGGGGGCTAACACTGAAGCTTTCTTT
CASSLVQGANTEAFF
>TRBJ1-1|NA|TRBD1|TRBV2
TGTGCCAGCCGTTCCGTCTGGACAGGTCTGAACACTGAAGCTTTCTTT
CASRSVWTGLNTEAFF
>TRBJ2-5|NA|NA|TRBV2
TGTGCCAGCAGCAGACAAGAGACCCAGTACTTC
CASSRQETQYF
>TRBJ1-5|NA|NA|TRBV19
TGTGCCAGTAGTACAAGCACCAACAATCAGCCCCAGCATTTT
CASSTSTNNQPQHF
>TRBJ1-5|NA|TRBD1|TRBV11-2
TGTGCCAGCAGCTTAGATCCGACAGGGGTGGGCAATCAGCCCCAGCATTTT
CASSLDPTGVGNQPQHF
>TRBJ1-2|NA|NA|TRBV7-2
TGTGCCTGGGCGAGTTTCAGTGGCTACACCTTC
CAWASFSGYTF
>TRBJ2-7|NA|TRBD1|TRBV6-5
TGTGCCAGCAGTTACCCCCGGGACAGGGCGACCTACGAGCAGTACTTC
CASSYPRDRATYEQYF
>TRBJ1-2|NA|TRBD1|TRBV2
TGTGCCAGCAGTGCCCAACACACAGGGGGCAGCTATGGCTACACCTTC
CASSAQHTGGSYGYTF
>TRBJ2-3|NA|TRBD1|TRBV18
TGTGCCAGCTCACCCCAGACAGGGGATAGCACAGATACGCAGTATTTT
CASSPQTGDSTDTQYF
>TRBJ1-6|NA|NA|TRBV9
TGTGCCAGCAGCGTTGAAGGGGTGGGTTCACCCCTCCACTTT
CASSVEGVGSPLHF
>TRBJ2-3|NA|NA|TRBV6-1
TGTGCCAGCAGTGGAAACAGGGAAGCGCGGGGGCTCACAGATACGCAGTATTTT
CASSGNREARGLTDTQYF
>TRBJ2-4|NA|TRBD2|TRBV28
TGTGCCAGCAGCCCCGGGACTAGCGGGAGGGCCCGAACCAAAAACATTCAGTACTTC
CASSPGTSGRARTKNIQYF
>TRBJ2-1|NA|NA|TRBV27
TGTGCCAGCCGTCCCGATAACGGGGAGCAGTTCTTC
CASRPDNGEQFF
>TRBJ2-3|NA|TRBD1|TRBV10-3
TGTGCCATCACTCAGACAGGGGTCCCCACAGATACGCAGTATTTT
CAITQTGVPTDTQYF
>TRBJ1-1|NA|NA|TRBV3-1/TRBV3-2
TGTGCCAGCAGCCAAGTTCAGGGGACTGAAGCTTTCTTT
CASSQVQGTEAFF
>TRBJ2-2|NA|NA|TRBV9
TGTGCCAGCAGCATACGACAGAACACCGGGGAGCTGTTTTTT
CASSIRQNTGELFF
>TRBJ1-3|once|NA|TRBV9
TGTGCCAGCAGCGTAGACCCCAGAGGGCCGGGAAACACCATATATTTT
CASSVDPRGPGNTIYF
>TRBJ1-1|NA|NA|TRBV3-1/TRBV3-2
TGTGCCAGCAGCCAAACAGGGACCACTGAAGCTTTCTTT
CASSQTGTTEAFF
>TRBJ2-5|NA|TRBD1|TRBV18
TGTGCCAGCTCACCAGACAGGGTCCAAGAGACCCAGTACTTC
CASSPDRVQETQYF
>TRBJ2-7|once|TRBD1|TRBV6-1
TGTGCCAGCAGTGAAGCGTTGGAGACAGGGGGCTACGAGCAGTACTTC
CASSEALETGGYEQYF
>TRBJ1-2|once|NA|TRBV18
TGTGCCAGCTCACCAGAGGACGGCAGGGGCTATGGCTACACCTTC
CASSPEDGRGYGYTF
>TRBJ2-1|NA|TRBD1|TRBV6-1
TGTGCCAGCAGTGCGTGGAAGGGACAGGGGGCGGATGAGCAGTTCTTC
CASSAWKGQGADEQFF